This T cell receptor (beta chain) was sequenced for a study of identical twins listed by TCRdb under 2016. Notes on the research overall: To test whether fetal clonotypes persist, this study deep-sequenced TCR alpha and beta repertoires from monozygotic twins, from unrelated adults of various ages, and from cord blood. To rule out contamination, the twin experiments were replicated at different times with different library preparation protocols. On the study overall, not on this receptor specifically: In monozygotic twins, out-of-frame TCR alpha sharing was systematically underestimated by recombination models, although the models agreed with sharing between unrelated individuals. Out-of-frame TCR alpha sequences shared between twins showed an excess of low generation-probability sequences compared with coincidental sharing between unrelated individuals. Zero-insertion analyses could be partly confounded by invariant T cells such as MAIT and iNKT, although diverse VJ usage argued against such confounding for most clonotypes. Conclusions relied on cross-sectional statistical analysis, since the same donors could not be followed over many years. Abundant cord blood beta clonotypes had fewer insertions, young adult naive repertoires showed a similar but weaker trend, and memory repertoires showed no such trend. The excess sharing between twins in beta out-of-frame sequences was weaker because fewer shared sequences reduced the signal-to-noise ratio.

The junction shows trimming of 2 bases on V and 5 bases on J, plus 13 bases between the germline ends. According to the germline V gene, CDR1 reads SGHVS and CDR2 reads FNYEAQ. The CDR3, cysteine through phenylalanine, is 16 amino acids long. The read is trimmed to its CDR3 DNA, 48 bases read in frame from base 1. All donors were healthy Caucasians. Receptor libraries were prepared by 5' RACE. TCRdb names Illumina HiSeq 2000 as the instrument used. Template switching introduced a universal primer binding site; the final cDNA contained a unique molecular identifier, enabling accurate counting of TCR cDNA molecules. Specific primers in the conserved constant-segment region were used to synthesize first-strand cDNA for the TCR alpha and beta chains. To control for contamination, every cDNA library was double barcoded, receiving both a SMART-Mk sample barcode and Illumina barcodes. TruSeq adapter sequences and Illumina sample barcodes were added in two successive PCR steps. TCR alpha and beta cDNA libraries were sequenced on the Illumina HiSeq platform with custom primers. The source study handled its data this way. Raw reads were processed with MiGEC to extract unique molecular identifiers, and MiXCR was used to determine CDR3 positions. For each individual, recombination models were inferred using an EM algorithm with the repgenHMM and IGoR tools. Shared clonotype analysis was performed with the tcR package in R, normalizing sharing by the product of cloneset sizes. To study raw recombination free of thymic and clonal selection effects, out-of-frame nonproductive sequences were analyzed. Using fastp trimming at Q25 and MiXCR clonotype assembly, TCRdb reanalyzed the public sequencing data and kept in-frame beta chains. Each CDR3 protein appears once, grouped with its most common genes and DNA. The V and J calls shown here were made by TCRdb, not taken from the authors' results. This sample has 1.5 million to 2 million distinct CDR3 sequences in its table, and around 29% of those were observed once. 0.25% to 0.3% of the sample goes to the ten largest clones.

As concerns this clonotype: The specificity of this receptor is unknown. No much larger clonotype is one base removed from it; base qualities were not supplied.

The sequence was obtained from a newborn girl in good health. Material: cord blood. The chain was built from TRBV7-6 and TRBJ1-6; the D gene identity is not certain. The CDR3 sequence is CASSLRAVGNNSPLHF. The DNA sequence follows: TGTGCCAGCAGCTTAAGGGCTGTTGGTAATAATTCACCCCTCCACTTT.